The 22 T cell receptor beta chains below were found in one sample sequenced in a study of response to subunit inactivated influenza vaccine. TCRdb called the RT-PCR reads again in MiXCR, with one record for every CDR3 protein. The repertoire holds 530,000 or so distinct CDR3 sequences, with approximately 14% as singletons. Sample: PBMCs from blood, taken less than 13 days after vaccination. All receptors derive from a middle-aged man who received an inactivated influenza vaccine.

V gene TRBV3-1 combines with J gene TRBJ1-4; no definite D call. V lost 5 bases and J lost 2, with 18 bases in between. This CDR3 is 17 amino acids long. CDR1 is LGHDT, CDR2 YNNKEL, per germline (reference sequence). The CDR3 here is CASSARTLDSTNEKLFF. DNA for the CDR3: TGTGCCAGCAGCGCTCGGACGTTGGATTCGACTAATGAAAAACTGTTTTTT.

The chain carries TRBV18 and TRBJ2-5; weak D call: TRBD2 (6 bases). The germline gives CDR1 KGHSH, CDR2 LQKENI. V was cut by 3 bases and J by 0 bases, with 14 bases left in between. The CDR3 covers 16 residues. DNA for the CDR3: TGTGCCAGCTCACCTCCGGGACTCCCGTACCAAGAGACCCAGTACTTC. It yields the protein CASSPPGLPYQETQYF.

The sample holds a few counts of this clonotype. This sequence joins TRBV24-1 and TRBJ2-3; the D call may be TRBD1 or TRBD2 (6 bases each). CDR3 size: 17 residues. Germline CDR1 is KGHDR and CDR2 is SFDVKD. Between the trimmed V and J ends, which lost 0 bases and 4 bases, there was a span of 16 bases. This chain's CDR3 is CATSDLWGALSPDTQYF. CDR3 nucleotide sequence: TGTGCCACCAGTGATTTGTGGGGGGCGTTGAGTCCAGATACGCAGTATTTT.

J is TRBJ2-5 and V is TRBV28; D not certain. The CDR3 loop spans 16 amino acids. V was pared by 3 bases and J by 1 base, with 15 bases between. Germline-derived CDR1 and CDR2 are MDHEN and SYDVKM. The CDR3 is CASSFDGSSVQETQYF. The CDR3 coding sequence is TGTGCCAGCAGTTTCGACGGGTCCAGCGTCCAAGAGACCCAGTACTTC.

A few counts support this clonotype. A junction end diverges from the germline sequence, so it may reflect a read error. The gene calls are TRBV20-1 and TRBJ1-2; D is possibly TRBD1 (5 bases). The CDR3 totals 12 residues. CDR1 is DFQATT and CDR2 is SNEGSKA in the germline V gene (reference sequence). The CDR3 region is CSSRVGTYGYTF. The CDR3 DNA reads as TGCAGTTCTAGAGTCGGGACTTATGGCTACACCTTC.

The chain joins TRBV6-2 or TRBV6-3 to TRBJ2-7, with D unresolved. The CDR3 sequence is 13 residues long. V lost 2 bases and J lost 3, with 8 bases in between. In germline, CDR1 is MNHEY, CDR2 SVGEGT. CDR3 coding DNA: TGTGCCAGCAGTTACACGGACGTCTACGAGCAGTACTTC. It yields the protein CASSYTDVYEQYF.

The chain's CDR3 is CASSLANRAAFF. The CDR3, as DNA: TGTGCCAGCAGCTTAGCCAACAGGGCCGCTTTCTTT. The chain joins TRBV7-2 to TRBJ1-1, with TRBD1 as a possible D gene (6 bases). This CDR3 comprises 12 residues. Germline CDR1 SGHTA, CDR2 FQGNSA. V dropped 0 bases and J dropped 11 bases, with 10 bases sitting between them.

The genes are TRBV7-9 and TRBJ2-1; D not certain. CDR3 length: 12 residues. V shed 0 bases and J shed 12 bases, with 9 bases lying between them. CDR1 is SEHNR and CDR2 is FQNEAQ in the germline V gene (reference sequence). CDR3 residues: CASSLAPGVQFF. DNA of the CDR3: TGTGCCAGCAGCTTAGCGCCGGGTGTGCAGTTCTTC.

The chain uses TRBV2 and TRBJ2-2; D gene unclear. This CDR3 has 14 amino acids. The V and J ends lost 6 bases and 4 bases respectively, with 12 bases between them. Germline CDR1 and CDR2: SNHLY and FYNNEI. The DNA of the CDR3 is TGTGCCAGCAGCCCACGGGTTAGCACCGGGGAGCTGTTTTTT. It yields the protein CASSPRVSTGELFF.

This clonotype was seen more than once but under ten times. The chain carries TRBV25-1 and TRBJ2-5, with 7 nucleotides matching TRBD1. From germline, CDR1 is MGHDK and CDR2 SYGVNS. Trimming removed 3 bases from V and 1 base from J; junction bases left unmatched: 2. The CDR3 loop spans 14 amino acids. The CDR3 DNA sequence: TGTGCCAGCAGTGAGCAGGGGGTCCAAGAGACCCAGTACTTC. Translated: CASSEQGVQETQYF.

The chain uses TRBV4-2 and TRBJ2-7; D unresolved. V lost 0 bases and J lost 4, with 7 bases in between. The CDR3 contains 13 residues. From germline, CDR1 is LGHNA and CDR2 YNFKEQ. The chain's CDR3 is CASSQDILYEQYF. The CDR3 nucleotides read TGTGCCAGCAGCCAAGACATCTTGTACGAGCAGTACTTC.

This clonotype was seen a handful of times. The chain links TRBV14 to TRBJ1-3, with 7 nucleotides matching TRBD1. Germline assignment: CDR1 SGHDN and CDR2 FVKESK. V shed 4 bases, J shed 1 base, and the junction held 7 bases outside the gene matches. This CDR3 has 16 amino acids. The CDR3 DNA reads TGTGCCAGCAGCCCGACTCGGACAGGTTCTGGAAACACCATATATTTT. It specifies CASSPTRTGSGNTIYF.

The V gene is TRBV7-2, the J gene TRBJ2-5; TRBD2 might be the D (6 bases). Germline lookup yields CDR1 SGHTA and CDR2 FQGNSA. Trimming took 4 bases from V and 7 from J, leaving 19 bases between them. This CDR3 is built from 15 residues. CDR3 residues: CASSSGVAASGTQYF. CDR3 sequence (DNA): TGTGCCAGCAGCTCTGGTGTAGCGGCCTCCGGGACCCAGTACTTC.

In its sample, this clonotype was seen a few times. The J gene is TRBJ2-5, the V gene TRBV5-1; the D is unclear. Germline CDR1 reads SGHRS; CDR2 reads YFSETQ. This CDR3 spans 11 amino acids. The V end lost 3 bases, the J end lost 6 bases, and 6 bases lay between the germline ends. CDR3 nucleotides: TGCGCCAGCAGCTCCGACCAGACCCAGTACTTC. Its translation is CASSSDQTQYF. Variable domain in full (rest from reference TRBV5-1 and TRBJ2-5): KAGVTQTPRYLIKTRGQQVTLSCSPISGHRSVSWYQQTPGQGLQFLFEYFSETQRNKGNFPGRFSGRQFSNSRSEMNVSTLELGDSALYLCASSSDQTQYFGPGTRLLVL.

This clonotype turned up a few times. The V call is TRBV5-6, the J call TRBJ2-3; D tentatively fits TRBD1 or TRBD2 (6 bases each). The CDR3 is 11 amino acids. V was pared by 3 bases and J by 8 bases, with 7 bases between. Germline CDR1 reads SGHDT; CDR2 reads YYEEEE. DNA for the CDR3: TGTGCCAGCAGCTCGGGGGCTACGCAGTATTTT. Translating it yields CASSSGATQYF.

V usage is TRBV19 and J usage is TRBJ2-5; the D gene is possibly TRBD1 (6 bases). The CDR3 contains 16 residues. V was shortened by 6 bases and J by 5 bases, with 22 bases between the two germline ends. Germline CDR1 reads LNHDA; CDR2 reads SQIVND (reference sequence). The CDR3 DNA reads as TGTGCCAGTAGCCCTACCTCGTTGGGGGCCTGGGAGACCCAGTACTTC. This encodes CASSPTSLGAWETQYF.

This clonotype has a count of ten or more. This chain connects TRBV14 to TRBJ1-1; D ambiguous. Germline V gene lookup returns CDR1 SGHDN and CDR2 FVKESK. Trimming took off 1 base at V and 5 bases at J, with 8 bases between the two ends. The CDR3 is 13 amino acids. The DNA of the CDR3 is TGTGCCAGCAGCCAAGTTCGGGAGACTGAAGCTTTCTTT. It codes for CASSQVRETEAFF. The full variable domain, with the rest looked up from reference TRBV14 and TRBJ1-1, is EAGVTQFPSHSVIEKGQTVTLRCDPISGHDNLYWYRRVMGKEIKFLLHFVKESKQDESGMPNNRFLAERTGGTYSTLKVQPAELEDSGVYFCASSQVRETEAFFGQGTRLTVV.

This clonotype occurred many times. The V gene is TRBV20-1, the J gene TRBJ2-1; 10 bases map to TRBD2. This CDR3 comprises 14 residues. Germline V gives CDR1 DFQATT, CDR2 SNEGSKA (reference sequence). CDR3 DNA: TGCAGCCCTAAGGGAGCGGGGGGGATCGCTGAGCAGTTCTTC. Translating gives CSPKGAGGIAEQFF.

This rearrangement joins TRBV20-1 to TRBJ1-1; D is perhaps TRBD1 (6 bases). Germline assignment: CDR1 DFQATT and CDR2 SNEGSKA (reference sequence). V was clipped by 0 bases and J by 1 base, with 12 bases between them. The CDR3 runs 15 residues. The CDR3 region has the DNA TGCAGTGCTAGAGATCAGGGCAGGGGGAACACTGAAGCTTTCTTT. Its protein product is CSARDQGRGNTEAFF.

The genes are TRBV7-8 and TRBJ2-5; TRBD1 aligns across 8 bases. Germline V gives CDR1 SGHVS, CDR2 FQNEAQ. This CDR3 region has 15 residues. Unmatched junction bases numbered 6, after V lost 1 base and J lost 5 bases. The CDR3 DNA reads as TGTGCCAGCAGCTTAGGGCAGGGGGCGCGGGAGACCCAGTACTTC. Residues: CASSLGQGARETQYF.

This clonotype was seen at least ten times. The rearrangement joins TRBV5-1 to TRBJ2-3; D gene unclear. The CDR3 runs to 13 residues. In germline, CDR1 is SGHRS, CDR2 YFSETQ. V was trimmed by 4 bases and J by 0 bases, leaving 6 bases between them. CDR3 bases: TGCGCCAGCAGCACGGCTAGCACAGATACGCAGTATTTT. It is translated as CASSTASTDTQYF.

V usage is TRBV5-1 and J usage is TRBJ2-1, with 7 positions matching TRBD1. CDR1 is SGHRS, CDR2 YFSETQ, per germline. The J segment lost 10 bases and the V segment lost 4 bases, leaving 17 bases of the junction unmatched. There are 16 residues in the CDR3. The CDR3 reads CASSPHGYKGAWEQFF. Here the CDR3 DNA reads TGCGCCAGCAGCCCCCACGGGTACAAGGGGGCTTGGGAGCAGTTCTTC.